The clone carrying this T cell receptor beta chain was detected once. Its antigen is undetermined. The protocol was immunoSEQ multiplex PCR, while the TCRdb copy is restricted to in-frame clones and leaves out a portion. The table shows 120,000 or so clones, with about 89% occurring only once. The sample originates from a study of T cell responses to AZD1222 COVID-19 vaccine. Study results and caveats: Donors, mostly white British, included more females; clonal diversity was possibly underestimated. Among vaccine-associated CD4 TCRs, coverage spanned spike, with dominance at 160-218 and 743-854. Per reports, nearly half of all spike-specific TCRs target regions that are unmutated in variants.

The CDR3 sequence is 13 residues long. With 1 base removed from V and 5 bases from J, the gap between germline ends came to 6 bases. Germline values: CDR1 SSHAT, CDR2 FNYEAQ (reference sequence). The chain has TRBV7-7 and TRBJ2-1; unclear D gene. Here the sequenced sample was peripheral blood, taken on day 0 of MenACWY control vaccination. This clonotype originated in an adult in good health. DNA for the CDR3: TGTGCCAGCAGCTTAGGCACCGACAATGAGCAGTTCTTC. This codes for CASSLGTDNEQFF.